Following are 27 T cell receptor beta chains from one sample sequenced in a study of blood T cells in healthy people across ages. A second roughly 6 to 11 cycle PCR used barcoded and J-beta primers. Each CDR3 protein gets one entry after TCRdb re-called the 5' RACE reads with MiXCR. This repertoire shows around 700,000 distinct CDR3 sequences, more than 20% found once; its top ten account for under 10%. The same data also went into a second study, on T cells of mothers and their children.

Sample: blood. The origin of the receptors is a boy aged 5-17 years in good health.

The chain recombines TRBV4-2 with TRBJ2-4, with unresolved D. The germline V and J ends were trimmed by 1 base and 1 base, with 17 bases remaining between them. CDR1 and CDR2 (germline): LGHNA, YNFKEQ. This CDR3 has 18 residues. CDR3 amino acids: CASSQVGSSREAKNIQYF. The CDR3 DNA is TGTGCCAGCAGCCAAGTGGGTTCAAGCCGAGAGGCCAAAAACATTCAGTACTTC.

This clonotype came up a few times. The chain joins TRBV28 to TRBJ2-1; possible D gene TRBD2, 6 bases. With 5 bases removed from V and 9 bases from J, the gap between germline ends came to 11 bases. This CDR3 region has 12 residues. The germline V gene has CDR1 MDHEN and CDR2 SYDVKM. The CDR3 coding sequence is TGTGCCAGCAGTCTTACGGAGGGTGAGCAGTTCTTC. It yields the protein CASSLTEGEQFF. Using reference TRBV28 and TRBJ2-1 for the parts outside the CDR3, the full variable domain is DVKVTQSSRYLVKRTGEKVFLECVQDMDHENMFWYRQDPGLGLRLIYFSYDVKMKEKGDIPEGYSVSREKKERFSLILESASTNQTSMYLCASSLTEGEQFFGPGTRLTVL.

V gene TRBV12-5 combines with J gene TRBJ2-5; 9 bases are shared with TRBD1. The CDR3 loop spans 18 amino acids. Trimming removed 5 bases from V and 5 bases from J; junction bases left unmatched: 18. Germline CDR1 LGHNT, CDR2 FRNRAP. The CDR3 region is CASGTNNVGTGLGETQYF. In nucleotides, the CDR3 is TGTGCTAGTGGTACTAATAACGTCGGGACAGGGTTGGGCGAGACCCAGTACTTC.

This clonotype was observed a handful of times. This chain connects TRBV20-1 to TRBJ2-7; 11 bases map to TRBD2. Germline V gene sequence: CDR1 DFQATT, CDR2 SNEGSKA (reference sequence). CDR3 size: 14 residues. Unmatched junction bases numbered 7, after V lost 6 bases and J lost 3 bases. The CDR3 sequence: CSARLAGNSYEQYF. CDR3 DNA: TGCAGTGCGAGACTAGCGGGAAACAGCTACGAGCAGTACTTC.

This clonotype showed up just a few times. This chain connects TRBV9 to TRBJ2-6; TRBD1 is a possible D gene (5 bases). The CDR3 has 17 amino acids. The V gene lost 0 bases and the J gene lost 0 bases, with 10 bases spanning the gap. CDR1 and CDR2 from the germline V gene are SGDLS and YYNGEE. This chain's CDR3 is CASSVAGDSSGANVLTF. The CDR3 DNA sequence: TGTGCCAGCAGCGTAGCAGGAGACAGCTCTGGGGCCAACGTCCTGACTTTC.

This sequence joins TRBV11-2 and TRBJ1-2; TRBD1 matches 9 bases. The CDR3 length is 14 residues. Germline V lookup: CDR1 SGHAT, CDR2 FQNNGV. Trimming removed 3 bases from V and 8 bases from J; junction bases left unmatched: 7. CDR3 sequence reads: CASSFGTGLMGYTF. In DNA, the CDR3 is TGTGCCAGCAGCTTCGGGACAGGGCTGATGGGCTACACCTTC.

This clonotype was counted a few times. The chain joins TRBV15 to TRBJ1-6; 7 nucleotides line up with TRBD1. The CDR3 totals 14 residues. Germline lookup yields CDR1 LNHNV and CDR2 YYDKDF (reference sequence). Losses at the gene ends were 8 bases for V and 10 bases for J; bases not matched to a gene: 11. CDR3 bases: TGTGCCACCTCCCTTACAGGGGTTGTATCACCCCTCCACTTT. Encoded protein: CATSLTGVVSPLHF.

This clonotype was detected a few times. In nucleotides, the CDR3 is TGCGCCAGCAGCTTGTTCCGGGAAGGAACGCAGTATTTT. This gives the protein CASSLFREGTQYF. The rearrangement uses TRBV5-1 and TRBJ2-3; TRBD2 is a possible D gene (5 bases). The V gene's germline CDR1 is SGHRS and CDR2 YFSETQ. This CDR3 is built from 13 residues. Trimming stripped 1 base from V and 9 bases from J, with 12 bases between.

The chain carries TRBV29-1 and TRBJ2-7; 8 bases are a match to TRBD1. V dropped 1 base and J dropped 1; count of bases not matched to a gene: 9. Germline values: CDR1 SQVTM, CDR2 ANQGSEA. The CDR3 has 16 residues. The CDR3 sequence: CSVEVEQGVTSYEQYF. CDR3 DNA: TGCAGCGTTGAAGTGGAACAGGGGGTGACGTCCTACGAGCAGTACTTC.

This chain connects TRBV28 to TRBJ2-1; tentatively, D is TRBD1 or TRBD2 (5 bases each). Germline CDR1 is MDHEN and CDR2 is SYDVKM. The CDR3 totals 14 residues. V was cut by 2 bases and J by 9 bases, with 14 bases left in between. The CDR3 here is CASSLEYPGPEQFF. CDR3 coding DNA: TGTGCCAGCAGTTTAGAATATCCGGGACCTGAGCAGTTCTTC. Full variable domain (rest looked up from reference TRBV28 and TRBJ2-1): DVKVTQSSRYLVKRTGEKVFLECVQDMDHENMFWYRQDPGLGLRLIYFSYDVKMKEKGDIPEGYSVSREKKERFSLILESASTNQTSMYLCASSLEYPGPEQFFGPGTRLTVL.

A few counts support this clonotype. This chain connects TRBV6-6 to TRBJ1-6; perhaps TRBD1 as D (5 bases). Trimming cost V 7 bases and J 13 bases, with 20 bases left between them. The CDR3 has 14 amino acids. Per the germline V gene, CDR1 is MNHNY and CDR2 is SVGAGI (reference sequence). In DNA, the CDR3 is TGTGCCAGCACCATCTCCGACAGCGTCCATCCCCTCCACTTT. This translates into CASTISDSVHPLHF.

This clonotype came up a few times. The chain combines TRBV10-3 with TRBJ1-5; 7 bases are a match to TRBD1. The CDR3 sequence is 14 residues long. Germline V lookup: CDR1 ENHRY, CDR2 SYGVKD. Trimming took 8 bases from V and 2 from J; bases not matched to a gene: 6. CDR3 sequence (DNA): TGTGCCATCGGGCTACAGGGGCGCAATCAGCCCCAGCATTTT. Residues: CAIGLQGRNQPQHF.

This clonotype has a handful of counts. This rearrangement joins TRBV4-1 to TRBJ2-5; TRBD1 is a possible D gene (5 bases). This CDR3 is 13 amino acids long. Germline CDR1 and CDR2: MGHRA and YSYEKL. V was cut by 6 bases and J by 4 bases, with 12 bases left in between. In nucleotides, the CDR3 is TGCGCCAGCAGACCCGACAGCCTAGAGACCCAGTACTTC. It encodes CASRPDSLETQYF.

This clonotype came up a few times. The rearrangement uses TRBV7-8 and TRBJ2-5; 8 bases fit TRBD1. In germline, CDR1 is SGHVS, CDR2 FQNEAQ. After removal of 0 bases from V and 3 bases from J, the junction contained 6 bases not matched to a gene. The CDR3 runs to 16 residues. CDR3 amino acids: CASSLAGQGTKETQYF. CDR3 DNA sequence: TGTGCCAGCAGCTTAGCTGGACAGGGAACGAAAGAGACCCAGTACTTC.

This chain connects TRBV20-1 to TRBJ2-5; 8 bases match TRBD1. The assigned J gene may be wrong: the sequence end matches TRBJ2-1 better. The CDR3 is 15 residues long. Germline V lookup: CDR1 DFQATT, CDR2 SNEGSKA (reference sequence). The CDR3, as DNA: TGCAGTGCCCCCACAGGGGGGAACGTAAGAAATGAGCAGTTCTTC. Protein product: CSAPTGGNVRNEQFF.

V is TRBV29-1 and J is TRBJ1-1; weak D call: TRBD1 (5 bases). CDR1 and CDR2 (germline): SQVTM, ANQGSEA. V dropped 7 bases and J dropped 1 base, with 13 bases sitting between them. The CDR3 is 13 amino acids. The DNA of the CDR3 is TGCAGCGGCCGGGGGTGGGGGAACACTGAAGCTTTCTTT. Its translation: CSGRGWGNTEAFF.

The rearrangement joins TRBV20-1 to TRBJ2-1; unclear D gene. Germline values: CDR1 DFQATT, CDR2 SNEGSKA (reference sequence). The CDR3 length is 14 residues. Trimming took off 0 bases at V and 6 bases at J, with 12 bases between the two ends. The CDR3 DNA is TGCAGTGCTAGAGACCCAGAGGCCCTCAATGAGCAGTTCTTC. This codes for CSARDPEALNEQFF.

The chain has TRBV29-1 and TRBJ2-4; 7 positions agree with TRBD1. Germline V gene sequence: CDR1 SQVTM, CDR2 ANQGSEA. The CDR3 contains 11 residues. Trimming took 6 bases from V and 6 from J; bases not matched to a gene: 2. The CDR3 DNA sequence: TGCAGCGTAGGACAGGCAAACATTCAGTACTTC. Amino acid sequence: CSVGQANIQYF.

This clonotype was found a few times. The V call is TRBV28, the J call TRBJ1-2; D gene uncertain. V was shortened by 4 bases and J by 8 bases, with 11 bases between the two germline ends. CDR1 and CDR2 (germline): MDHEN, SYDVKM. The CDR3 runs to 12 residues. CDR3 protein: CASSSSYVGYTF. DNA for the CDR3: TGTGCCAGCAGTTCTTCATATGTGGGCTACACCTTC.

The chain uses TRBV2 and TRBJ2-7, with D perhaps matching TRBD1 (6 bases). Germline assignment: CDR1 SNHLY and CDR2 FYNNEI. V dropped 9 bases and J dropped 4 bases, with 13 bases sitting between them. CDR3 length: 12 residues. CDR3 region: CASKQGGYEQYF. CDR3 nucleotides: TGTGCCAGTAAACAGGGCGGTTACGAGCAGTACTTC.

The V call is TRBV7-2, the J call TRBJ2-5; 8 bases agree with TRBD1. The J call is uncertain, as TRBJ2-7 better fits the DNA end. Germline V gene data show CDR1 as SGHTA and CDR2 as FQGNSA. The CDR3 has 15 amino acids. Written as DNA, the CDR3 is TGTGCCAGCAGCGCTACAGGGGGATACTCCTACGAGCAGTACTTC. The encoded protein is CASSATGGYSYEQYF.

This clonotype was counted a few times. The chain uses TRBV9 and TRBJ2-5, with D possibly being TRBD2 (6 bases). The J call is doubtful: the DNA matches TRBJ2-7 better. The V gene's germline CDR1 is SGDLS and CDR2 YYNGEE. CDR3 length equals 14 residues. CDR3 sequence reads: CASSVAPSVYEQYF. For the CDR3, the DNA is TGTGCCAGCAGCGTAGCTCCTAGCGTCTACGAGCAGTACTTC.

In its sample, this clonotype was seen a few times. This chain uses TRBV11-2 with TRBJ2-1; TRBD2 might be the D (5 bases). The CDR3 runs 15 residues. Germline V lookup: CDR1 SGHAT, CDR2 FQNNGV. V lost 1 base and J lost 2, with 9 bases in between. The DNA for the CDR3 is TGTGCCAGCAGCTTAGTGACGGGAACCTACAATGAGCAGTTCTTC. Translating gives CASSLVTGTYNEQFF. Variable domain in full (rest from reference TRBV11-2 and TRBJ2-1): EAGVAQSPRYKIIEKRQSVAFWCNPISGHATLYWYQQILGQGPKLLIQFQNNGVVDDSQLPKDRFSAERLKGVDSTLKIQPAKLEDSAVYLCASSLVTGTYNEQFFGPGTRLTVL.

The chain combines TRBV29-1 with TRBJ2-7; D is unresolved. The CDR3 spans 12 residues. V shed 5 bases and J shed 0 bases, with 8 bases lying between them. Germline CDR1 is SQVTM and CDR2 is ANQGSEA. The CDR3 is CSVYVNSYEQYF. The CDR3 DNA reads TGCAGCGTTTACGTAAACTCCTACGAGCAGTACTTC.

This chain uses TRBV9 with TRBJ2-5; no clear D gene. The CDR3 sequence is 13 residues long. Germline lookup yields CDR1 SGDLS and CDR2 YYNGEE. V lost 5 bases and J lost 5, with 13 bases in between. CDR3 sequence: CASSVGAMETQYF. Here the CDR3 DNA reads TGTGCCAGCAGTGTTGGAGCAATGGAGACCCAGTACTTC.

The V gene is TRBV29-1, the J gene TRBJ2-1, with D maybe TRBD2 (5 bases). The last part of the DNA fits TRBJ2-5 better; the J call may be wrong. Germline-derived CDR1 and CDR2 are SQVTM and ANQGSEA. The CDR3 sequence is 14 residues long. CDR3 region: CSVEYGDGGETQYF. The CDR3 coding sequence is TGCAGCGTTGAATACGGGGATGGCGGGGAGACCCAGTACTTC.

This clonotype was observed a few times. The J gene is TRBJ2-1, the V gene TRBV5-1; D remains ambiguous. The tail of the sequence fits TRBJ2-5 better, so the J call may be wrong. This CDR3 comprises 12 residues. In germline, CDR1 is SGHRS, CDR2 YFSETQ. The CDR3: CASSFELGTQYF. Written as DNA, the CDR3 is TGCGCCAGCAGCTTCGAGTTGGGGACCCAGTACTTC.